This passage covers 31 T cell receptor beta chains from one sample sequenced in a study of blood T cell repertoires in COVID-19. Sequencing was performed with immunoSEQ multiplex PCR; in TCRdb, only in-frame clones are kept and a portion is missing. The sample carries 200,000 to 250,000 clones, roughly 80% recorded once. Sequencing input: peripheral blood. These receptor sequences come from a woman of 80 years or more with acute or convalescent COVID-19.

V gene TRBV11-3 combines with J gene TRBJ1-1; D gene ambiguous. Germline loops: CDR1 SGHNT, CDR2 YENEEA. The CDR3 contains 15 residues. The V and J ends lost 5 bases and 5 bases respectively, with 18 bases between them. As DNA, the CDR3 is TGTGCCAGCAGCCTCAGCCTCGGAGGGAGGACTGAAGCTTTCTTT. Translating it yields CASSLSLGGRTEAFF.

This clone was counted between two and nine times. The V and J genes are TRBV5-1 and TRBJ2-3; possible D gene TRBD2, 5 bases. Germline V gene sequence: CDR1 SGHRS, CDR2 YFSETQ. This CDR3 is built from 16 residues. V shed 4 bases and J shed 5 bases, with 20 bases lying between them. The CDR3 DNA sequence: TGCGCCAGCAGCCTACCCGGAACCGGGGAGAGAGATACGCAGTATTTT. Its protein product is CASSLPGTGERDTQYF.

The CDR3 DNA is TGTGCCAGCAGCTCGTCCCAGAACGAAAAACTGTTTTTT. Translated: CASSSSQNEKLFF. This sequence joins TRBV7-2 and TRBJ1-4; D is unresolved. Per the germline V gene, CDR1 is SGHTA and CDR2 is FQGNSA. Trimming stripped 4 bases from V and 8 bases from J, with 11 bases between. This CDR3 region has 13 residues.

This CDR3 reads CASSSPGHDSYEQYF. The CDR3 DNA reads as TGTGCCAGCAGTTCACCGGGACATGACTCCTACGAGCAGTACTTC. The J gene is TRBJ2-7, the V gene TRBV28; TRBD1 might be the D (6 bases). V was cut by 4 bases and J by 0 bases, with 13 bases left in between. The CDR3 length is 15 residues. Germline V gene data show CDR1 as MDHEN and CDR2 as SYDVKM.

This sequence joins TRBV6-6 and TRBJ2-1; the D gene is possibly TRBD2 (6 bases). The CDR3 contains 15 residues. V was cut by 6 bases and J by 4 bases, with 16 bases left in between. Germline-derived CDR1 and CDR2 are MNHNY and SVGAGI (reference sequence). The CDR3 coding sequence is TGTGCCAGCAGCCCCCGGGACGGAGGGTACAATGAGCAGTTCTTC. As protein: CASSPRDGGYNEQFF.

This rearrangement joins TRBV5-4 to TRBJ2-7; 7 bases align to TRBD2. CDR1 and CDR2 from the germline V gene are SGHNT and YYREEE (reference sequence). J gave up 6 bases and V 0 bases, and 9 bases lay outside the gene matches. The CDR3 sequence is 15 residues long. CDR3 residues: CASSLAAWDYGEQYF. The CDR3 DNA sequence: TGTGCCAGCAGCTTGGCGGCCTGGGACTACGGCGAGCAGTACTTC.

In DNA, the CDR3 is TGCGCCAGCAGCCAAACGGTGAACACTGAAGCTTTCTTT. Its translation is CASSQTVNTEAFF. The gene calls are TRBV4-3 and TRBJ1-1, with D unclear. The V gene lost 2 bases and the J gene lost 0 bases, with 4 bases spanning the gap. Germline CDR1 is LGHNA and CDR2 is YSLEER. This CDR3 has 13 amino acids.

The chain has TRBV7-6 and TRBJ1-1, with a possible D match to TRBD1 (6 bases). Germline V gene lookup returns CDR1 SGHVS and CDR2 FNYEAQ. Trimming removed 5 bases at V and 8 bases at J, with 21 bases between. The CDR3 is 15 amino acids. The CDR3 reads CASSPSPGEKGEAFF. CDR3 nucleotides: TGTGCCAGCAGCCCGAGTCCAGGGGAGAAGGGAGAAGCTTTCTTT.

This clone has more than one count but fewer than ten. The gene calls are TRBV19 and TRBJ1-2; tentatively, D is TRBD1 (6 bases). There are 17 residues in the CDR3. V lost 5 bases to trimming and J lost 2 bases, with 21 bases between them. Germline V CDR1 and CDR2: LNHDA, SQIVND (reference sequence). CDR3: CASSSQGSPSLNYGYTF. Written as DNA, the CDR3 is TGTGCCAGTAGTTCTCAGGGGAGCCCTTCTTTAAACTATGGCTACACCTTC.

This clone was counted at least ten times. J is TRBJ1-5 and V is TRBV12-5, with D tentatively TRBD1 (5 bases). V lost 0 bases to trimming and J lost 9 bases, with 12 bases between them. The germline V gene has CDR1 LGHNT and CDR2 FRNRAP. The CDR3 extends over 14 amino acids. The CDR3 protein is CASGLVEGVGPQHF. The CDR3 nucleotides are TGTGCTAGTGGTTTGGTAGAAGGGGTGGGGCCCCAGCATTTT.

V and J are TRBV2 and TRBJ2-3; 8 bases are a match to TRBD2. The germline V gene has CDR1 SNHLY and CDR2 FYNNEI. Unmatched junction bases numbered 1, after V lost 7 bases and J lost 1 base. The CDR3 is 13 residues long. The CDR3 bases are TGTGCCAGCAAACTAGCGGGCACAGATACGCAGTATTTT. Amino acids: CASKLAGTDTQYF.

This clone was counted once. The chain couples TRBV16 to TRBJ1-5; the D is unclear. Germline V gene lookup returns CDR1 KGHSY and CDR2 FQNENV. The CDR3 extends over 15 amino acids. Trimming took off 1 base at V and 4 bases at J, with 11 bases between the two ends. The CDR3 nucleotides are TGTGCCAGCAGCCAATTCGAGGGTCTTAATCAGCCCCAGCATTTT. This gives the protein CASSQFEGLNQPQHF.

The V gene is TRBV4-2, the J gene TRBJ1-1; a possible D gene is TRBD1 (6 bases). The V and J ends lost 4 bases and 3 bases respectively, with 12 bases between them. The CDR3 is 14 residues long. Germline CDR1 reads LGHNA; CDR2 reads YNFKEQ. The CDR3 coding sequence is TGTGCCAGCAGCCGAGGGGGGGATCACACTGAAGCTTTCTTT. This gives the protein CASSRGGDHTEAFF.

This sequence joins TRBV11-3 and TRBJ2-3, with a weak D call TRBD2 (5 bases). CDR3 length: 14 amino acids. Trimming removed 6 bases at V and 3 bases at J, with 13 bases between. Germline V gene data show CDR1 as SGHNT and CDR2 as YENEEA. In nucleotides, the CDR3 is TGTGCCAGCAGTGAGAGGACGGGGACAGATACGCAGTATTTT. Translating gives CASSERTGTDTQYF. The variable domain in full, completed from reference TRBV11-3 and TRBJ2-3, reads EAGVVQSPRYKIIEKKQPVAFWCNPISGHNTLYWYLQNLGQGPELLIRYENEEAVDDSQLPKDRFSAERLKGVDSTLKIQPAELGDSAVYLCASSERTGTDTQYFGPGTRLTVL.

This chain links TRBV29-1 with TRBJ1-4; no clear D gene. Germline-derived CDR1 and CDR2 are SQVTM and ANQGSEA. The CDR3 totals 12 residues. V lost 6 bases and J 8 bases, leaving 13 bases between the germline ends. The CDR3 protein is CSVQKSNEKLFF. CDR3 DNA: TGCAGCGTCCAAAAGAGCAACGAAAAACTGTTTTTT.

This clone was detected once. This chain links TRBV7-2 with TRBJ2-2, with TRBD2 matching over 13 bases. This CDR3 comprises 15 residues. Germline values: CDR1 SGHTA, CDR2 FQGNSA. The V segment lost 5 bases and the J segment 8 bases; nucleotides outside the gene matches: 5. The CDR3 DNA reads TGTGCCAGCAGCCTGGGACTAGCGGGATATGGGGAGCTGTTTTTT. Translating it yields CASSLGLAGYGELFF.

The chain is built from TRBV19 and TRBJ1-6; the match to TRBD1 covers 7 bases. Looked up from germline, CDR1 is LNHDA and CDR2 is SQIVND (reference sequence). The CDR3 loop spans 13 amino acids. V lost 10 bases and J lost 7; bases outside the gene matches: 7. The CDR3 spells CAISDRANSPLHF. As DNA, the CDR3 is TGTGCCATCTCTGACAGGGCGAATTCACCCCTCCACTTT.

The chain combines TRBV27 with TRBJ1-4; D is possibly TRBD1 (5 bases). The V end lost 5 bases, the J end lost 0 bases, and 22 bases lay between the germline ends. The CDR3 contains 19 residues. The germline V gene encodes CDR1 MNHEY and CDR2 SMNVEV (reference sequence). Here the CDR3 DNA reads TGTGCCAGCAGTCCATCCGGAGACAGTGCCACGTCAACTAATGAAAAACTGTTTTTT. As protein: CASSPSGDSATSTNEKLFF.

This clone was counted once. This chain uses TRBV6-5 with TRBJ1-2; D is unresolved. This CDR3 region has 13 residues. Germline loops: CDR1 MNHEY, CDR2 SVGAGI. V was trimmed by 6 bases and J by 8 bases, leaving 16 bases between them. CDR3 protein: CASRNLGRGGYTF. The CDR3 DNA is TGTGCCAGCAGGAACTTGGGTCGGGGAGGCTACACCTTC.

The chain combines TRBV30 with TRBJ1-2; 10 bases line up with TRBD1. Losses at the gene ends were 1 base for V and 3 bases for J; bases not matched to a gene: 8. This CDR3 contains 16 residues. The germline V gene has CDR1 GTSNPN and CDR2 SVGIG (reference sequence). In nucleotides, the CDR3 is TGTGCCTGGAGTGGGGCCGGGGACAGGGGTTACTATGGCTACACCTTC. Encoded protein: CAWSGAGDRGYYGYTF.

There are a few counts of this clone. The V call is TRBV6-1, the J call TRBJ2-7; D might be TRBD2 (6 bases). This CDR3 has 16 amino acids. V was shortened by 4 bases and J by 3 bases, with 19 bases between the two germline ends. The germline gives CDR1 MNHNS, CDR2 SASEGT. CDR3: CASSVESWNSGYEQYF. The CDR3 region has the DNA TGTGCCAGCAGTGTGGAATCCTGGAATAGCGGCTACGAGCAGTACTTC.

This clone has a handful of counts. V usage is TRBV5-6 and J usage is TRBJ2-5, with unresolved D. CDR1 and CDR2 (germline): SGHDT, YYEEEE. The CDR3 runs to 13 residues. With 0 bases removed from V and 2 bases from J, the gap between germline ends came to 5 bases. Written as DNA, the CDR3 is TGTGCCAGCAGCTTGGGGCTGCAAGAGACCCAGTACTTC. Translation: CASSLGLQETQYF.

This chain connects TRBV5-1 to TRBJ1-2; 10 bases map to TRBD1. V gave up 0 bases and J gave up 3 bases; unmatched junction bases: 5. Germline V CDR1 and CDR2: SGHRS, YFSETQ. CDR3 size: 16 residues. The CDR3 DNA reads TGCGCCAGCAGCTTGGGACAGGGGGCGGATGACTATGGCTACACCTTC. Its translation: CASSLGQGADDYGYTF.

This clone was observed a handful of times. V and J are TRBV3-1 (or the pseudogene TRBV3-2) and TRBJ1-2; 8 bases are shared with TRBD1. The CDR3 extends over 17 amino acids. V was pared by 6 bases and J by 2 bases, with 14 bases of the junction left unmatched. Per germline, CDR1 LGHDT and CDR2 YNNKEL (reference sequence). The CDR3 loop reads CASSPWDRRNPNYGYTF. The CDR3 bases are TGTGCCAGCAGTCCATGGGACAGGAGGAACCCCAACTATGGCTACACCTTC.

V and J are TRBV6-2 or TRBV6-3 and TRBJ1-2; TRBD1 is a possible D gene (5 bases). The CDR3 spans 16 residues. Germline values: CDR1 MNHEY, CDR2 SVGEGT. Trimming removed 0 bases from V and 0 bases from J, with 11 bases in between. CDR3 coding DNA: TGTGCCAGCAGTTACTCTCAAGACAGATCTAACTATGGCTACACCTTC. This sequence encodes CASSYSQDRSNYGYTF.

V gene TRBV19 combines with J gene TRBJ2-6; 10 bases align to TRBD2. Germline V gives CDR1 LNHDA, CDR2 SQIVND (reference sequence). CDR3 length: 19 amino acids. J lost 0 bases, V lost 1 base, and 6 bases had no gene match. CDR3 region: CASSIASGSSISGANVLTF. CDR3 DNA: TGTGCCAGTAGTATAGCTAGCGGGAGCTCCATCTCTGGGGCCAACGTCCTGACTTTC.

This clone was picked up one time. The chain employs TRBV6-2 or TRBV6-3 and TRBJ2-5, with 8 bases that match TRBD2. This CDR3 contains 15 residues. The junction had 10 bases not matched to a gene; V was cut back by 6 bases and J by 4 bases. Germline values: CDR1 MNHEY, CDR2 SVGEGT. The CDR3 region has the DNA TGTGCCAGCAGCCCCCGGACCGGGACTAGAGAGACCCAGTACTTC. As protein: CASSPRTGTRETQYF.

This clone was detected a few times. At one boundary the junction diverges from the germline segment, which might be a read error. The V and J genes are TRBV7-7 and TRBJ2-5; 9 nucleotides align to TRBD2. Germline CDR1 and CDR2: SSHAT and FNYEAQ (reference sequence). CDR3 length: 16 amino acids. The CDR3 region is CASSLGLATQQETQYF. For the CDR3, the DNA is TGTGCTAGCAGCTTAGGACTAGCGACACAACAAGAGACCCAGTACTTC.

This clone has only one observation. V is TRBV7-8 and J is TRBJ2-3, with D maybe TRBD2 (6 bases). CDR1 is SGHVS, CDR2 FQNEAQ, per germline. V lost 2 bases to trimming and J lost 1 base, with 16 bases between them. This CDR3 is 17 amino acids long. The CDR3: CASSLMFLGGGTDTQYF. The CDR3 bases are TGTGCCAGCAGCTTAATGTTCTTAGGAGGGGGCACAGATACGCAGTATTTT.

This chain joins TRBV28 and TRBJ1-5, with 8 bases lining up with TRBD1. The germline gives CDR1 MDHEN, CDR2 SYDVKM. Trimming cost V 5 bases and J 6 bases; bases outside gene matches: 3. This CDR3 spans 13 amino acids. This chain's CDR3 is CASSPDRVQPQHF. The CDR3 DNA reads TGTGCCAGCAGTCCGGACAGGGTTCAGCCCCAGCATTTT.

The rearrangement uses TRBV6-6 and TRBJ1-4; possible D gene TRBD1, 6 bases. Germline CDR1 is MNHNY and CDR2 is SVGAGI (reference sequence). V lost 5 bases and J lost 3, with 13 bases in between. CDR3 size: 15 residues. CDR3 amino acids: CASSGSDSSNEKLFF. The CDR3 bases are TGTGCCAGCAGTGGATCGGACAGTTCTAATGAAAAACTGTTTTTT.